One sample yielded the 23 T cell receptor beta chains listed below, sequenced in a study of blood T cell repertoires in COVID-19. Clones were read by immunoSEQ multiplex PCR, and TCRdb kept only the in-frame ones, dropping some. The top ten clones hold 8.6% of a sample with roughly 250,000 clones, 75% to 90% of them seen once. The sample consisted of peripheral blood. The receptors shown here come from a human donor in a cohort sampled during active COVID-19.

The chain employs TRBV7-2 and TRBJ2-3, with 8 bases lining up with TRBD1. Germline-derived CDR1 and CDR2 are SGHTA and FQGNSA. J was trimmed by 1 base and V by 3 bases; bases with no gene match: 6. CDR3 length equals 16 residues. The CDR3 DNA follows: TGTGCCAGCAGCTTCGATGGGACAGGACGCACAGATACGCAGTATTTT. This encodes CASSFDGTGRTDTQYF.

The J gene is TRBJ2-5, the V gene TRBV5-6; maybe TRBD1 (5 bases). This CDR3 region has 15 residues. The germline V gene has CDR1 SGHDT and CDR2 YYEEEE. V shed 0 bases and J shed 4 bases, with 13 bases lying between them. The CDR3 DNA follows: TGTGCCAGCAGCTTGGTTACAGGTCCTGGAGAGACCCAGTACTTC. Its translation: CASSLVTGPGETQYF.

The CDR3 DNA sequence: TGTGCCAGCAAGGGAAGGGGGATAGCCGGGGAGCTGTTTTTT. Protein: CASKGRGIAGELFF. The chain couples TRBV6-5 to TRBJ2-2, with D perhaps TRBD1 (6 bases). The CDR3 totals 14 residues. With 7 bases removed from V and 6 bases from J, the gap between germline ends came to 15 bases. CDR1 is MNHEY, CDR2 SVGAGI, per germline.

V usage is TRBV29-1 and J usage is TRBJ2-3, with TRBD2 matching over 7 bases. This CDR3 spans 13 amino acids. In germline, CDR1 is SQVTM, CDR2 ANQGSEA. The V segment lost 3 bases and the J segment 5 bases; nucleotides outside the gene matches: 5. DNA of the CDR3: TGCAGCGTTGACGGGGGGAGGGGAGATACGCAGTATTTT. It codes for CSVDGGRGDTQYF.

The chain recombines TRBV4-1 with TRBJ2-5, with 8 bases identical to TRBD1. Trimming cost V 5 bases and J 5 bases; bases outside gene matches: 10. CDR1 MGHRA and CDR2 YSYEKL come from the germline V gene. The CDR3 is 15 residues long. The CDR3 loop is CASSENQGAAETQYF. The DNA for the CDR3 is TGCGCCAGCAGCGAGAATCAGGGGGCGGCGGAGACCCAGTACTTC.

This chain joins TRBV6-5 and TRBJ1-5, with D possibly being TRBD1 (5 bases). The CDR3 extends over 13 amino acids. Germline lookup yields CDR1 MNHEY and CDR2 SVGAGI. V was clipped by 6 bases and J by 6 bases, with 12 bases between them. The CDR3 loop is CASSDDSGQPQHF. In nucleotides, the CDR3 is TGTGCCAGCAGCGACGACAGTGGTCAGCCCCAGCATTTT.

The gene calls are TRBV10-3 and TRBJ2-1, with a possible D match to TRBD2 (6 bases). Germline V gene sequence: CDR1 ENHRY, CDR2 SYGVKD. Between the trimmed V and J ends, which lost 8 bases and 4 bases, there was a span of 15 bases. The CDR3 totals 14 residues. The CDR3 sequence: CAIGGGMTYNEQFF. CDR3 in DNA: TGTGCCATCGGAGGCGGGATGACTTACAATGAGCAGTTCTTC.

CDR3 DNA: TGTGCCATCAGGGATCCGGGACTAGCGGGTAATGAGGAGACCCAGTACTTC. Its translation is CAIRDPGLAGNEETQYF. This chain joins TRBV10-3 and TRBJ2-5; 12 bases are a match to TRBD2. Germline CDR1 is ENHRY and CDR2 is SYGVKD. Trimming cost V 6 bases and J 5 bases; bases outside gene matches: 13. This CDR3 has 17 amino acids.

V is TRBV6-1 and J is TRBJ2-3; 7 bases align to TRBD2. CDR3 length equals 15 residues. Looked up from germline, CDR1 is MNHNS and CDR2 is SASEGT. V shed 3 bases and J 0 bases; nucleotides not matched to a gene: 3. The CDR3 coding sequence is TGTGCCAGCAGTGAGCGGGGGTCAAGCACAGATACGCAGTATTTT. This encodes CASSERGSSTDTQYF.

The CDR3, as DNA: TGTGCCAGCAGCTGGGGCCCAAACAATGAGCAGTTCTTC. It specifies CASSWGPNNEQFF. The chain carries TRBV3-1 (or the pseudogene TRBV3-2) and TRBJ2-1, with D tentatively TRBD1 (5 bases). The V end was cut by 5 bases, the J end by 5 bases, with 10 bases between. This CDR3 has 13 residues. Germline V gene lookup returns CDR1 LGHDT and CDR2 YNNKEL (reference sequence).

V usage is TRBV6-2 or TRBV6-3 and J usage is TRBJ2-3, with 10 bases fitting TRBD1. Germline V gene lookup returns CDR1 MNHEY and CDR2 SVGEGT. Trimming removed 2 bases from V and 5 bases from J; junction bases left unmatched: 7. This CDR3 has 16 residues. CDR3 nucleotides: TGTGCCAGCAGTTACGGTACCGGGACAGGGGTAGATACGCAGTATTTT. Amino acids: CASSYGTGTGVDTQYF.

V gene TRBV6-5 combines with J gene TRBJ1-1; D uncertain. The CDR3 is made up of 15 amino acids. From germline, CDR1 is MNHEY and CDR2 SVGAGI. V was shortened by 0 bases and J by 1 base, with 9 bases between the two germline ends. CDR3 sequence: CASSYSELTNTEAFF. The DNA of the CDR3 is TGTGCCAGCAGTTACTCGGAGTTGACGAACACTGAAGCTTTCTTT.

CDR3 residues: CASSLVQVGEAFF. The CDR3 region has the DNA TGTGCCAGCAGCTTAGTACAGGTGGGGGAAGCTTTCTTT. The rearrangement links TRBV7-2 to TRBJ1-1; perhaps TRBD1 as D (5 bases). The V gene's germline CDR1 is SGHTA and CDR2 FQGNSA. CDR3 length: 13 residues. V shed 1 base and J shed 8 bases, with 11 bases lying between them.

The rearrangement joins TRBV12-5 to TRBJ2-1, with TRBD2 matching over 7 bases. Trimming at V came to 4 bases and at J to 10 bases, leaving 7 bases not matched to a gene. Germline V lookup: CDR1 LGHNT, CDR2 FRNRAP. This CDR3 has 13 amino acids. CDR3 sequence reads: CASGSGLAEEQFF. As DNA, the CDR3 is TGTGCTAGTGGTTCCGGGCTAGCGGAAGAGCAGTTCTTC. The variable domain in full, completed from reference TRBV12-5 and TRBJ2-1, reads DARVTQTPRHKVTEMGQEVTMRCQPILGHNTVFWYRQTMMQGLELLAYFRNRAPLDDSGMPKDRFSAEMPDATLATLKIQPSEPRDSAVYFCASGSGLAEEQFFGPGTRLTVL.

V is TRBV2 and J is TRBJ1-5, with D uncertain. V lost 8 bases, J lost 4 bases, and 15 bases lay in between. Germline-derived CDR1 and CDR2 are SNHLY and FYNNEI. There are 14 residues in the CDR3. The CDR3 sequence: CASQVRRENQPQHF. CDR3 DNA sequence: TGTGCCAGCCAAGTTAGACGGGAAAATCAGCCCCAGCATTTT.

The chain is built from TRBV7-2 and TRBJ2-5; D remains unclear. The V and J ends lost 3 bases and 3 bases respectively, with 2 bases between them. The germline V gene has CDR1 SGHTA and CDR2 FQGNSA. CDR3 size: 11 residues. CDR3 sequence (DNA): TGTGCCAGCAGCTTTAAAGAGACCCAGTACTTC. Protein sequence: CASSFKETQYF.

The chain uses TRBV29-1 and TRBJ1-3, with 7 bases fitting TRBD1. Germline-derived CDR1 and CDR2 are SQVTM and ANQGSEA. The junction had 5 bases not matched to a gene; V was cut back by 6 bases and J by 0 bases. The CDR3 runs to 14 residues. CDR3 sequence: CSVSGGNSGNTIYF. The CDR3 DNA follows: TGCAGCGTATCAGGGGGTAACTCTGGAAACACCATATATTTT.

The chain links TRBV2 to TRBJ2-3; D unclear. V was shortened by 4 bases and J by 4 bases, with 12 bases between the two germline ends. This CDR3 comprises 14 residues. The germline CDR1 and CDR2 sequences are SNHLY and FYNNEI. The CDR3 reads CASSGAFFPDTQYF. The CDR3 region has the DNA TGTGCCAGCAGTGGGGCTTTTTTCCCAGATACGCAGTATTTT.

V and J are TRBV7-2 and TRBJ2-7; D unclear. CDR1 is SGHTA, CDR2 FQGNSA, per germline. The CDR3 runs 14 residues. V was shortened by 1 base and J by 2 bases, with 9 bases between the two germline ends. In DNA, the CDR3 is TGTGCCAGCAGCTTAGAAGGCGGCCCCTACGAGCAGTACTTC. It is translated as CASSLEGGPYEQYF.

The chain uses TRBV5-1 and TRBJ2-1; 7 nucleotides match TRBD1. CDR1 is SGHRS and CDR2 is YFSETQ in the germline V gene. V was pared by 5 bases and J by 7 bases, with 18 bases of the junction left unmatched. CDR3 length: 17 amino acids. CDR3 DNA sequence: TGCGCCAGCAGATATCTCCCCCAGGGGGTCCGGAAGAATGAGCAGTTCTTC. It encodes CASRYLPQGVRKNEQFF.

The rearrangement joins TRBV7-9 to TRBJ1-4; the D is unclear. The CDR3 totals 17 residues. The ends were cut back, 4 bases at V and 0 bases at J, with 15 bases in the middle. Germline CDR1 SEHNR, CDR2 FQNEAQ (reference sequence). CDR3 region: CASSSPGFTSTNEKLFF. The CDR3 nucleotides read TGTGCCAGCAGCTCGCCGGGTTTTACATCAACTAATGAAAAACTGTTTTTT.

This clone was found once. The gene calls are TRBV13 and TRBJ1-1, with 10 positions matching TRBD1. CDR3 length equals 16 residues. Germline CDR1 is PRHDT and CDR2 is FYEKMQ (reference sequence). V gave up 2 bases and J gave up 5 bases; unmatched junction bases: 8. CDR3 nucleotides: TGTGCCAGCAGCTTATTTAGGACAGGGGGTCTAACTGAAGCTTTCTTT. It is translated as CASSLFRTGGLTEAFF. Filled out from reference TRBV13 and TRBJ1-1, the complete variable domain reads AAGVIQSPRHLIKEKRETATLKCYPIPRHDTVYWYQQGPGQDPQFLISFYEKMQSDKGSIPDRFSAQQFSDYHSELNMSSLELGDSALYFCASSLFRTGGLTEAFFGQGTRLTVV.

This chain connects TRBV11-2 to TRBJ1-1; maybe TRBD1 (5 bases). There are 16 residues in the CDR3. Germline assignment: CDR1 SGHAT and CDR2 FQNNGV. V lost 0 bases and J lost 1, with 12 bases in between. In nucleotides, the CDR3 is TGTGCCAGCAGCTTAGAGGGGACTATAAGGAACACTGAAGCTTTCTTT. This codes for CASSLEGTIRNTEAFF.